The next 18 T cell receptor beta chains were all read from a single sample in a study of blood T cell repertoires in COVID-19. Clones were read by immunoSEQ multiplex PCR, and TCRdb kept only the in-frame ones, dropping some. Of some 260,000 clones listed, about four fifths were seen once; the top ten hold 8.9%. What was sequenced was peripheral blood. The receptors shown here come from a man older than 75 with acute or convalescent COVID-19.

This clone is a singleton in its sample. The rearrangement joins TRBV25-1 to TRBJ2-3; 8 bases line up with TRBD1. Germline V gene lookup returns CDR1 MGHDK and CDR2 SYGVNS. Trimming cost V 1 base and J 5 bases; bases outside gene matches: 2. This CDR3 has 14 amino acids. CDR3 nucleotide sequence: TGTGCCAGCAGTGAATGGGGACAGGTAGATACGCAGTATTTT. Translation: CASSEWGQVDTQYF.

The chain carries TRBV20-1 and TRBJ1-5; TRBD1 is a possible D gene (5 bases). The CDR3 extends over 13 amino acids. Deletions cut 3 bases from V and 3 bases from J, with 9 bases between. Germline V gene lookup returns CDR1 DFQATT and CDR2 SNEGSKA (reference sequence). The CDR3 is CSASTGFNQPQHF. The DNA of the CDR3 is TGCAGTGCTAGTACAGGTTTCAATCAGCCCCAGCATTTT.

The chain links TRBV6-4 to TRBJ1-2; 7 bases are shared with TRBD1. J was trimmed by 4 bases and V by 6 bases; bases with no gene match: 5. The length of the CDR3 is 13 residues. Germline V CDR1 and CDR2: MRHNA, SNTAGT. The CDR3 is CASREPGGYGYTF. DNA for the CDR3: TGTGCCAGCAGAGAACCAGGGGGCTATGGCTACACCTTC.

CDR3 in DNA: TGTGCCAGCAGCTTAAGGACTAGCGGGAGGGCCAGGAGCTCCTACAATGAGCAGTTCTTC. It codes for CASSLRTSGRARSSYNEQFF. This chain uses TRBV7-3 with TRBJ2-1, with 15 bases that match TRBD2. The CDR3 has 20 amino acids. CDR1 and CDR2 (germline): SGHTA, FQGTGA. V was pared by 1 base and J by 0 bases, with 7 bases of the junction left unmatched.

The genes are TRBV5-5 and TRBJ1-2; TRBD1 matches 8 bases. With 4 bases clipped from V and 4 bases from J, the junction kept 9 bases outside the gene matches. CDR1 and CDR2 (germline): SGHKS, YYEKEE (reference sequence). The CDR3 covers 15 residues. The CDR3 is CASSPWDRWIYGYTF. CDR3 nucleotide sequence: TGTGCCAGCAGCCCCTGGGACAGGTGGATCTATGGCTACACCTTC.

This chain's CDR3 is CAWRRGSPGELFF. The CDR3 nucleotides are TGTGCCTGGAGGCGGGGGAGCCCCGGGGAGCTGTTTTTT. The chain links TRBV30 to TRBJ2-2; 7 bases align to TRBD2. The ends lost 3 bases at V and 6 bases at J; junction bases unmatched: 4. The CDR3 extends over 13 amino acids. CDR1 is GTSNPN, CDR2 SVGIG, per germline (reference sequence).

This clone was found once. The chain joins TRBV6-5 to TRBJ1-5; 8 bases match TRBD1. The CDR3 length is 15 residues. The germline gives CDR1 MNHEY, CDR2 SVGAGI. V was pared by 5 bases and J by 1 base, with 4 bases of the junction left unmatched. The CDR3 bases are TGTGCCAGCAGTCGGACAGGGTCGAGCAATCAGCCCCAGCATTTT. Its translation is CASSRTGSSNQPQHF.

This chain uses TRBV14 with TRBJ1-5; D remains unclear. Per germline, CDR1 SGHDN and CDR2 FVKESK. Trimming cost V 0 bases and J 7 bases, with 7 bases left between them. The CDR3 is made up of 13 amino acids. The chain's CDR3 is CASSQERGQPQHF. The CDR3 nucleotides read TGTGCCAGCAGCCAAGAACGAGGGCAGCCCCAGCATTTT.

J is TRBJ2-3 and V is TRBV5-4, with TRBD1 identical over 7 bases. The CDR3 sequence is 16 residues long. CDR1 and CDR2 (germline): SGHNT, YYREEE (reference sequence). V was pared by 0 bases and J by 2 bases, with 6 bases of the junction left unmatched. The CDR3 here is CASSLGGQPYTDTQYF. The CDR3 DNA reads TGTGCCAGCAGCTTGGGGGGACAGCCATACACAGATACGCAGTATTTT.

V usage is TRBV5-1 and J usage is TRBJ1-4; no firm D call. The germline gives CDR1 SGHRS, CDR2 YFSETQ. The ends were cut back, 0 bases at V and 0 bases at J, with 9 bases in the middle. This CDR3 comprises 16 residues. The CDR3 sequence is CASSLAERTTNEKLFF. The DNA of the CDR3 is TGCGCCAGCAGCTTGGCCGAGAGGACAACTAATGAAAAACTGTTTTTT.

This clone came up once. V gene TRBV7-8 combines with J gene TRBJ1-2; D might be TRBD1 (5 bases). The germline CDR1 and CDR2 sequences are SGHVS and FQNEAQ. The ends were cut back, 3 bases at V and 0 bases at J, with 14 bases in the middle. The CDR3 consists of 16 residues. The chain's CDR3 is CASSFFDSRANYGYTF. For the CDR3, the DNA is TGTGCCAGCAGCTTTTTTGACAGCCGAGCTAACTATGGCTACACCTTC.

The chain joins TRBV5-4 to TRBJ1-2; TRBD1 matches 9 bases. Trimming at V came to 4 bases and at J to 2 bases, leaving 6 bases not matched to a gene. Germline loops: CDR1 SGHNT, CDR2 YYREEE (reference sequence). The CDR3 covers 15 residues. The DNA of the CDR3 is TGTGCCAGCAGCGTCCGTGGACAGGGGAACTATGGCTACACCTTC. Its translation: CASSVRGQGNYGYTF.

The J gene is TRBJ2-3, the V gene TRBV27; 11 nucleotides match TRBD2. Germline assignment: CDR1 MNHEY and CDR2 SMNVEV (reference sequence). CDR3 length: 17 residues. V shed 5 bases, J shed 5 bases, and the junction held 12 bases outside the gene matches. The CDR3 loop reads CASSIIAGGAPGDTQYF. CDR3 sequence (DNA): TGTGCCAGCAGTATCATAGCGGGAGGGGCCCCGGGAGATACGCAGTATTTT.

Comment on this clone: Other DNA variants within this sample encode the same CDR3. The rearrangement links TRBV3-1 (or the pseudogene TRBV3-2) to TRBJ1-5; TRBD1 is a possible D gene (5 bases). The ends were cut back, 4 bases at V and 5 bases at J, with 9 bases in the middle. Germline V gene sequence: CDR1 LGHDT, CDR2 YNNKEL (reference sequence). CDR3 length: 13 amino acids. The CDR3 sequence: CASSPQGYQPQHF. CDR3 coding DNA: TGTGCCAGCAGCCCCCAGGGATATCAGCCCCAGCATTTT.

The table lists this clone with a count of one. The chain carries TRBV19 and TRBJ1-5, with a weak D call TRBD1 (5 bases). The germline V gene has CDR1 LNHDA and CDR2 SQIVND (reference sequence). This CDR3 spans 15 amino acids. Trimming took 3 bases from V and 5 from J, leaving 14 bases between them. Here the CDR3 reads CASSMRRGGHQPQHF. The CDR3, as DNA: TGTGCCAGTAGTATGAGGAGGGGCGGGCATCAGCCCCAGCATTTT.

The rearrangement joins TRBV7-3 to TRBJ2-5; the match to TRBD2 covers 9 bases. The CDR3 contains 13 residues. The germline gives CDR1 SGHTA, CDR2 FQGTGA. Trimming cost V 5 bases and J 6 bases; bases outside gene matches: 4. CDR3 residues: CASSLSGGKTQYF. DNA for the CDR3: TGTGCCAGCAGCCTGAGCGGGGGGAAGACCCAGTACTTC.

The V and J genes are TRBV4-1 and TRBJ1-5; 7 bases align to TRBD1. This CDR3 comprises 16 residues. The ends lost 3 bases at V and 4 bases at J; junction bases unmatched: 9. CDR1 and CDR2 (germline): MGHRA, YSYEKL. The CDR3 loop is CASSQETGVGNQPQHF. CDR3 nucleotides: TGCGCCAGCAGCCAGGAAACAGGGGTGGGGAATCAGCCCCAGCATTTT.

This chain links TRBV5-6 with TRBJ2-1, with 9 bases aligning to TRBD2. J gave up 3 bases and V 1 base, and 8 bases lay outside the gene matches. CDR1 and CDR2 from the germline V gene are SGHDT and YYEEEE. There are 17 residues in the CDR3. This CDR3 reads CASSLIEREDFYNEQFF. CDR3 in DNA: TGTGCCAGCAGCTTGATCGAGCGGGAGGACTTCTACAATGAGCAGTTCTTC.